These T cell receptor beta chains were read from a single sample in a study of graft-versus-host responses after intestinal transplantation. Method: immunoSEQ multiplex PCR; TCRdb's copy keeps in-frame clones and lacks some. The table shows tens of thousands of clones, with 90% to 95% occurring only once. The source material was PBMCs, sampled roughly 120 days after intestinal transplantation. Receptors originate from a human patient who received an intestinal transplant, so some T cells may come from the graft donor. Each CDR3 is given with its conserved first and last residue. The order of the fields is CDR3 protein, CDR3 DNA, clone size, J gene, V gene, D gene, CDR3 length. The D gene is left open where the match is weak. For some rows the clone size is stated as once, few or many, or as a class when expanded; others skip it.

CDR3 protein: CASSLFPGPQPQHF; CDR3 DNA: TGTGCCAGCAGCTTGTTCCCCGGACCTCAGCCCCAGCATTTT; clone size: .; J gene: TRBJ1-5; V gene: TRBV5-4; D gene: .; CDR3 length: 14
CDR3 protein: CASSSGLSDEDEQFF; CDR3 DNA: TGTGCCAGCAGCTCGGGACTATCCGATGAGGATGAGCAGTTCTTC; clone size: .; J gene: TRBJ2-1; V gene: TRBV7-9; D gene: TRBD2; CDR3 length: 15
CDR3 protein: CASSSIQGQETQYF; CDR3 DNA: TGTGCTAGCAGCTCAATACAGGGCCAAGAGACCCAGTACTTC; clone size: .; J gene: TRBJ2-5; V gene: TRBV7-7; D gene: .; CDR3 length: 14
CDR3 protein: CASSERDRGRPDEQYF; CDR3 DNA: TGTGCCAGCAGCGAACGGGACAGGGGGCGCCCAGACGAGCAGTACTTC; clone size: .; J gene: TRBJ2-7; V gene: TRBV21-1; D gene: .; CDR3 length: 16
CDR3 protein: CASSGGRAGETQYF; CDR3 DNA: TGTGCCAGCAGTGGCGGCAGGGCGGGGGAGACCCAGTACTTC; clone size: once; J gene: TRBJ2-5; V gene: TRBV2; D gene: .; CDR3 length: 14
CDR3 protein: CAMAGGTGELFF; CDR3 DNA: TGTGCCATGGCGGGAGGCACCGGGGAGCTGTTTTTT; clone size: .; J gene: TRBJ2-2; V gene: TRBV28; D gene: TRBD2; CDR3 length: 12
CDR3 protein: CASSSTDRRIREQYF; CDR3 DNA: TGTGCCAGCAGCTCGACGGACAGGCGAATACGGGAGCAGTACTTC; clone size: .; J gene: TRBJ2-7; V gene: TRBV7-8; D gene: TRBD1; CDR3 length: 15
CDR3 protein: CSVDAGVGANVLTF; CDR3 DNA: TGCAGCGTTGATGCAGGGGTCGGGGCCAACGTCCTGACTTTC; clone size: .; J gene: TRBJ2-6; V gene: TRBV29-1; D gene: .; CDR3 length: 14
CDR3 protein: CASSLGGQGAFYGYTF; CDR3 DNA: TGTGCCAGCAGCTTGGGGGGACAGGGGGCATTCTATGGCTACACCTTC; clone size: .; J gene: TRBJ1-2; V gene: TRBV5-4; D gene: TRBD1; CDR3 length: 16
CDR3 protein: CASSLKGGYQPQHF; CDR3 DNA: TGTGCCAGCAGTTTAAAAGGCGGCTATCAGCCCCAGCATTTT; clone size: .; J gene: TRBJ1-5; V gene: TRBV28; D gene: .; CDR3 length: 14
CDR3 protein: CASSQGGGALWETQYF; CDR3 DNA: TGCGCCAGCAGCCAAGGAGGAGGCGCGTTGTGGGAGACCCAGTACTTC; clone size: .; J gene: TRBJ2-5; V gene: TRBV4-1; D gene: .; CDR3 length: 16
CDR3 protein: CASSVDGQAGANVLTF; CDR3 DNA: TGTGCCAGCAGCGTAGATGGACAGGCCGGGGCCAACGTCCTGACTTTC; clone size: .; J gene: TRBJ2-6; V gene: TRBV9; D gene: TRBD1; CDR3 length: 16
CDR3 protein: CASSLVTANEQFF; CDR3 DNA: TGTGCCAGCAGCTTAGTCACGGCCAATGAGCAGTTCTTC; clone size: .; J gene: TRBJ2-1; V gene: TRBV7-9; D gene: .; CDR3 length: 13
CDR3 protein: CASSLVQDYEQYF; CDR3 DNA: TGTGCCAGCAGCTTAGTCCAGGACTACGAGCAGTACTTC; clone size: .; J gene: TRBJ2-7; V gene: TRBV7-2; D gene: .; CDR3 length: 13
CDR3 protein: CASSLAPGQSVYYGYTF; CDR3 DNA: TGTGCCAGCAGCTTAGCCCCGGGACAATCGGTTTACTATGGCTACACCTTC; clone size: .; J gene: TRBJ1-2; V gene: TRBV7-9; D gene: .; CDR3 length: 17
CDR3 protein: CASSPASRNEQFF; CDR3 DNA: TGTGCCAGCAGCCCGGCTAGCCGGAATGAGCAGTTCTTC; clone size: .; J gene: TRBJ2-1; V gene: TRBV5-6; D gene: .; CDR3 length: 13
CDR3 protein: CATNGGLWEKLFF; CDR3 DNA: TGTGCCACGAATGGGGGGTTATGGGAAAAACTGTTTTTT; clone size: .; J gene: TRBJ1-4; V gene: TRBV19; D gene: .; CDR3 length: 13
CDR3 protein: CASSQVASRAYEQYF; CDR3 DNA: TGCGCCAGCAGCCAAGTTGCCTCCAGAGCGTACGAGCAGTACTTC; clone size: .; J gene: TRBJ2-7; V gene: TRBV4-1; D gene: .; CDR3 length: 15
CDR3 protein: CAISESSWDSTNYGYTF; CDR3 DNA: TGTGCCATCAGTGAGTCGTCATGGGACAGCACTAACTATGGCTACACCTTC; clone size: .; J gene: TRBJ1-2; V gene: TRBV10-3; D gene: TRBD1; CDR3 length: 17
CDR3 protein: CSGGGLAGVRFGGQFF; CDR3 DNA: TGCAGCGGTGGGGGCCTAGCGGGAGTGAGGTTTGGTGGGCAGTTCTTC; clone size: .; J gene: TRBJ2-1; V gene: TRBV29-1; D gene: TRBD2; CDR3 length: 16
CDR3 protein: CASSLGWLQETQYF; CDR3 DNA: TGTGCCAGCAGCTTGGGCTGGCTCCAAGAGACCCAGTACTTC; clone size: .; J gene: TRBJ2-5; V gene: TRBV7-6; D gene: .; CDR3 length: 14
CDR3 protein: CASSEGLAGVGTQYF; CDR3 DNA: TGCGCCAGCAGCGAGGGACTAGCGGGGGTCGGGACCCAGTACTTC; clone size: .; J gene: TRBJ2-5; V gene: TRBV5-1; D gene: TRBD2; CDR3 length: 15
CDR3 protein: CASSERTSGWDTQYF; CDR3 DNA: TGTGCCAGCAGTGAACGGACTAGCGGGTGGGATACGCAGTATTTT; clone size: .; J gene: TRBJ2-3; V gene: TRBV6-1; D gene: TRBD2; CDR3 length: 15
CDR3 protein: CASRPLAPDTQYF; CDR3 DNA: TGTGCCAGCAGGCCGCTAGCCCCAGATACGCAGTATTTT; clone size: .; J gene: TRBJ2-3; V gene: TRBV28; D gene: .; CDR3 length: 13
CDR3 protein: CASSLGDGAYGYTF; CDR3 DNA: TGCGCCAGCAGCTTGGGCGACGGCGCCTATGGCTACACCTTC; clone size: .; J gene: TRBJ1-2; V gene: TRBV5-1; D gene: .; CDR3 length: 14
CDR3 protein: CAISESRQGIPYEQYF; CDR3 DNA: TGTGCCATCAGTGAGTCCCGGCAGGGGATCCCCTACGAGCAGTACTTC; clone size: .; J gene: TRBJ2-7; V gene: TRBV10-3; D gene: .; CDR3 length: 16
CDR3 protein: CASSTGPTGELFF; CDR3 DNA: TGTGCCAGCAGCACTGGACCAACCGGGGAGCTGTTTTTT; clone size: .; J gene: TRBJ2-2; V gene: TRBV7-2; D gene: .; CDR3 length: 13
CDR3 protein: CAIRGAGGPIGEQYF; CDR3 DNA: TGTGCCATCAGGGGAGCGGGAGGGCCCATTGGCGAGCAGTACTTC; clone size: .; J gene: TRBJ2-7; V gene: TRBV10-3; D gene: TRBD2; CDR3 length: 15
CDR3 protein: CASSAPVYEQYF; CDR3 DNA: TGTGCCAGTAGTGCCCCAGTATACGAGCAGTACTTC; clone size: .; J gene: TRBJ2-7; V gene: TRBV19; D gene: .; CDR3 length: 12
CDR3 protein: CASSLRRTGPQPQHF; CDR3 DNA: TGTGCCAGCAGCCTACGCCGGACGGGACCTCAGCCCCAGCATTTT; clone size: .; J gene: TRBJ1-5; V gene: TRBV7-8; D gene: .; CDR3 length: 15
CDR3 protein: CASSRDRPNTGELFF; CDR3 DNA: TGTGCCAGCAGTCGGGACAGACCGAACACCGGGGAGCTGTTTTTT; clone size: .; J gene: TRBJ2-2; V gene: TRBV28; D gene: TRBD1; CDR3 length: 15
CDR3 protein: CASSGPGTVNVDTEAFF; CDR3 DNA: TGTGCCAGCAGCGGACCAGGGACCGTGAATGTAGACACTGAAGCTTTCTTT; clone size: .; J gene: TRBJ1-1; V gene: TRBV21-1; D gene: .; CDR3 length: 17
CDR3 protein: CATLHRDSYEQYF; CDR3 DNA: TGTGCCACCCTCCACAGGGACTCCTACGAGCAGTACTTC; clone size: .; J gene: TRBJ2-7; V gene: TRBV10-3; D gene: .; CDR3 length: 13
CDR3 protein: CASSIYRILLPVNSPLHF; CDR3 DNA: TGTGCCAGTAGTATTTACAGGATCCTCCTCCCGGTTAATTCACCCCTCCACTTT; clone size: .; J gene: TRBJ1-6; V gene: TRBV19; D gene: .; CDR3 length: 18
CDR3 protein: CASSFPGGDTQYF; CDR3 DNA: TGTGCCAGCAGCTTTCCCGGGGGGGATACGCAGTATTTT; clone size: .; J gene: TRBJ2-3; V gene: TRBV5-8; D gene: TRBD2; CDR3 length: 13
CDR3 protein: CASSVGDSGLVQYF; CDR3 DNA: TGTGCCAGCAGCGTAGGTGATAGCGGGTTGGTGCAGTACTTC; clone size: .; J gene: TRBJ2-7; V gene: TRBV9; D gene: TRBD2; CDR3 length: 14
CDR3 protein: CSAPYLGEQYF; CDR3 DNA: TGCAGTGCTCCCTACCTGGGGGAGCAGTACTTC; clone size: few; J gene: TRBJ2-7; V gene: TRBV20-1; D gene: .; CDR3 length: 11
CDR3 protein: CASSYRDVAYEQYF; CDR3 DNA: TGTGCCAGCAGTTACCGAGACGTTGCCTACGAGCAGTACTTC; clone size: .; J gene: TRBJ2-7; V gene: TRBV6-5; D gene: .; CDR3 length: 14
CDR3 protein: CASSSERDSTDTQYF; CDR3 DNA: TGCGCCAGCAGCTCGGAGAGGGACAGCACAGATACGCAGTATTTT; clone size: once; J gene: TRBJ2-3; V gene: TRBV5-1; D gene: .; CDR3 length: 15
CDR3 protein: CAIRGYNYGYTF; CDR3 DNA: TGTGCCATCCGGGGGTATAACTATGGCTACACCTTC; clone size: once; J gene: TRBJ1-2; V gene: TRBV10-3; D gene: .; CDR3 length: 12
CDR3 protein: CASSLPGGEVDEQFF; CDR3 DNA: TGCGCCAGCAGCTTGCCAGGGGGTGAAGTGGATGAGCAGTTCTTC; clone size: .; J gene: TRBJ2-1; V gene: TRBV5-1; D gene: TRBD1; CDR3 length: 15
CDR3 protein: CASSLTGEGYTF; CDR3 DNA: TGTGCCAGCAGCTTGACAGGGGAAGGCTACACCTTC; clone size: .; J gene: TRBJ1-2; V gene: TRBV7-9; D gene: TRBD1; CDR3 length: 12
CDR3 protein: CASSDGGQRMNTEAFF; CDR3 DNA: TGTGCCAGCAGTGACGGGGGACAGCGGATGAACACTGAAGCTTTCTTT; clone size: .; J gene: TRBJ1-1; V gene: TRBV6-4; D gene: TRBD1; CDR3 length: 16
CDR3 protein: CASSLQGSYTF; CDR3 DNA: TGTGCCAGCAGCTTACAGGGTAGCTACACCTTC; clone size: .; J gene: TRBJ1-2; V gene: TRBV7-8; D gene: .; CDR3 length: 11
CDR3 protein: CASRRFPPGDRNVPQHF; CDR3 DNA: TGTGCAAGTCGCCGTTTTCCACCGGGGGACAGGAACGTACCCCAGCATTTT; clone size: .; J gene: TRBJ1-5; V gene: TRBV12-2; D gene: .; CDR3 length: 17
CDR3 protein: CASSLKNTEAFF; CDR3 DNA: TGTGCCAGCAGCCTTAAGAACACTGAAGCTTTCTTT; clone size: .; J gene: TRBJ1-1; V gene: TRBV6-1; D gene: .; CDR3 length: 12